This T cell receptor beta chain was sequenced during a study of T cell responses to AZD1222 COVID-19 vaccine. Generated by immunoSEQ multiplex PCR, the TCRdb table keeps only in-frame clones and is missing some. The sample contains 70,000 to 90,000 clones, roughly nine tenths of which appear only once. Study observations and caveats: There were repertoire samples only from the period after the peak T cell response. It should be noted that donors were predominantly white British and more often female, and clonal diversity was possibly underestimated.

A note on this clone: Antigen specificity is unknown.

The material was peripheral blood, obtained on day 0 of AZD1222 vaccination. This receptor was obtained from an adult in good health.

The CDR3 loop is CASSSPDRVTEKLFF. The CDR3, as DNA: TGTGCCAGCAGCTCACCGGACAGGGTAACGGAAAAACTGTTTTTT. J is TRBJ1-4 and V is TRBV6-5, with 8 bases lining up with TRBD1. The V gene's germline CDR1 is MNHEY and CDR2 SVGAGI. Trimming at V came to 6 bases and at J to 8 bases, leaving 11 bases not matched to a gene. The CDR3 is made up of 15 amino acids.